This T cell receptor beta chain was recorded in a study of cytomegalovirus exposure and HLA in healthy donors. CDR3 size: 18 residues. Unmatched junction bases numbered 17, after V lost 5 bases and J lost 3 bases. Germline V gene sequence: CDR1 SGHNT, CDR2 YENEEA. Primers: 60 Vbeta forward and 13 Jbeta reverse. Methods used by the authors: An analysis performed later counted 74 million or so unique TCR beta chains (roughly 11 million of them shared). Only in-frame clones appear in the TCRdb table, and some are missing; sequencing was by immunoSEQ multiplex PCR. For V, J and clone size, that table is used; D and trimming come from the DNA. The data show more than 90,000 clones, around 77% seen once.

The specimen sequenced was PBMCs. V is TRBV11-3 and J is TRBJ2-3; 7 bases match TRBD2. This receptor was taken from a man aged 30 to 39 in good health and CMV-seronegative. The CDR3 DNA sequence: TGTGCCAGCAGCAAGCGGGGTCTGTTTGGGGGAGCGACAGATACGCAGTATTTT. Its protein product is CASSKRGLFGGATDTQYF.